This TCR beta chain was found in a study of T-cell reconstitution after alpha-beta-depleted transplantation in children. The CDR3 is 15 residues long. Germline V CDR1 and CDR2: SGHRS, YFSETQ. The J segment lost 3 bases and the V segment lost 5 bases, leaving 10 bases of the junction unmatched. Unique molecular identifiers were incorporated during preparation of the TCRbeta library. TCRdb reprocessed the PCR reads with MiXCR, giving one entry per CDR3 protein. The sample shows about 610,000 distinct CDR3 sequences, roughly 10% of them seen only once. This TCR came from a human donor who donated a stem cell graft to a child with acute myeloid leukemia. V usage is TRBV5-1 and J usage is TRBJ1-2, with 7 bases aligning to TRBD1. The sequencing used PBMCs from the stem cell graft donor, collected from the stem cell graft. The CDR3 nucleotides read TGCGCCAGCAGTGACCCAGGGGGATCGGACTATGGCTACACCTTC. This translates into CASSDPGGSDYGYTF.